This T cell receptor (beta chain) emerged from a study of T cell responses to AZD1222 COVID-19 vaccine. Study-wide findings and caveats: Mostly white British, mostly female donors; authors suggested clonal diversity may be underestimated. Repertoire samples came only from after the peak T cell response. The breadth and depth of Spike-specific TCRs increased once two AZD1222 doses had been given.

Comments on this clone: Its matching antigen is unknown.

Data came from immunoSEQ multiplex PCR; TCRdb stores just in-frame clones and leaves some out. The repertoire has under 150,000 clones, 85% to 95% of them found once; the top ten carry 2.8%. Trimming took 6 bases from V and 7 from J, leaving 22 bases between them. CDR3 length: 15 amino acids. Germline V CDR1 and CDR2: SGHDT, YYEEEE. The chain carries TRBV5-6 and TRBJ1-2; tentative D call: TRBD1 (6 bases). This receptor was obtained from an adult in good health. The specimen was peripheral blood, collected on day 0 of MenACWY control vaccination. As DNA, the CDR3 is TGTGCCAGCAAGGCTGACAGGTCTTTGCGGGCTGGCTACACCTTC. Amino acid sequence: CASKADRSLRAGYTF.